A single sample gave rise to the 5 T cell receptor beta chains below, sequenced in a study of T cell changes during pregnancy in multiple sclerosis. Measured with immunoSEQ multiplex PCR; TCRdb has only the in-frame clones, and not every one. The sample includes 90,000 or so clones, around 94% of them seen just once. The source material was peripheral blood, sampled after pregnancy. The receptors were sampled from a female donor in good health, enrolled as a control in a pregnancy study.

The rearrangement joins TRBV6-5 to TRBJ2-1; TRBD1 might be the D (5 bases). Germline CDR1 reads MNHEY; CDR2 reads SVGAGI. The length of the CDR3 is 15 residues. Trimming removed 0 bases at V and 7 bases at J, with 13 bases between. CDR3: CASSYSSGRENEQFF. CDR3 in DNA: TGTGCCAGCAGTTACTCGTCCGGCAGGGAAAATGAGCAGTTCTTC.

The V gene is TRBV4-1, the J gene TRBJ1-1; no definite D call. V gave up 1 base and J gave up 11 bases, with 14 bases separating them. The CDR3 extends over 13 amino acids. CDR1 MGHRA and CDR2 YSYEKL come from the germline V gene. The CDR3 DNA reads TGCGCCAGCAGCCAAGCGGGGAGGGATCGGGCTTTCTTT. Its protein product is CASSQAGRDRAFF.

The gene calls are TRBV5-6 and TRBJ2-1, with TRBD2 identical over 7 bases. CDR1 and CDR2 from the germline V gene are SGHDT and YYEEEE. The CDR3 extends over 17 amino acids. V shed 0 bases, J shed 0 bases, and the junction held 6 bases outside the gene matches. The DNA of the CDR3 is TGTGCCAGCAGCTTGGGACCTACTAGCGACTCCTACAATGAGCAGTTCTTC. Translated, it gives CASSLGPTSDSYNEQFF.

V usage is TRBV4-1 and J usage is TRBJ1-4; D remains unclear. Trimming removed 3 bases at V and 4 bases at J, with 12 bases between. The CDR3 has 15 residues. CDR1 MGHRA and CDR2 YSYEKL come from the germline V gene. CDR3 residues: CASSQAGIGNEKLFF. The CDR3 nucleotides are TGCGCCAGCAGCCAGGCGGGGATCGGTAATGAAAAACTGTTTTTT.

This chain uses TRBV5-1 with TRBJ2-7; perhaps TRBD2 as D (5 bases). The CDR3 totals 16 residues. The V end lost 5 bases, the J end lost 1 base, and 19 bases lay between the germline ends. The germline CDR1 and CDR2 sequences are SGHRS and YFSETQ. The CDR3, as DNA: TGCGCCAGCAGGACATCAATCCGGGAAGCGTCCTACGAGCAGTACTTC. Its translation: CASRTSIREASYEQYF.